These 30 T cell receptor beta chains came from one sample sequenced in a study of OX40 agonist ivuxolimab in advanced cancers. Sequenced by immunoSEQ multiplex PCR; TCRdb stores in-frame clones only, minus some. The table lists about 53,000 clones, more than 70% of them singletons. The sequencing used CD4+ or CD8+ T cells sorted from blood, collected in a trial of the OX40 agonist ivuxolimab. The receptors were sampled from an adult with an advanced solid tumor such as melanoma, head and neck, liver or kidney cancer.

CDR3 sequence reads: CSVPGQGYEQYF. The CDR3 region has the DNA TGCAGCGTTCCGGGACAGGGGTACGAGCAGTACTTC. V and J are TRBV29-1 and TRBJ2-7; 10 nucleotides match TRBD1. V trimming: 5 bases; J trimming: 4 bases; junction bases outside the gene matches: 2. Germline V gene sequence: CDR1 SQVTM, CDR2 ANQGSEA. The CDR3 has 12 amino acids.

The CDR3 DNA sequence: TGTGCCAGCAGTTACGTGACCGGCGCCTACGAGCAGTACTTC. It translates to CASSYVTGAYEQYF. The chain links TRBV6-6 to TRBJ2-5, with D unclear. TRBJ2-7 matches the DNA end more closely, so the J call is doubtful. CDR3 length: 14 amino acids. Looked up from germline, CDR1 is MNHNY and CDR2 is SVGAGI (reference sequence).

The V and J genes are TRBV28 and TRBJ1-2, with TRBD1 matching 8 bases. Germline CDR1 reads MDHEN; CDR2 reads SYDVKM. V shed 4 bases and J 5 bases; nucleotides not matched to a gene: 9. The CDR3 contains 15 residues. The DNA for the CDR3 is TGTGCCAGCAGTTCTCCCGGGACAGGCACATATGGCTACACCTTC. Translated: CASSSPGTGTYGYTF.

The rearrangement joins TRBV19 to TRBJ2-3; D unresolved. V was clipped by 3 bases and J by 3 bases, with 7 bases between them. The CDR3 is 13 amino acids. Germline CDR1 and CDR2: LNHDA and SQIVND (reference sequence). CDR3 residues: CASSIARTDTQYF. CDR3 in DNA: TGTGCCAGTAGTATCGCCCGGACAGATACGCAGTATTTT.

This clone was observed a single time. Written as DNA, the CDR3 is TGTGCCAGCAGCGTGCGGGACAGGCCCTCTAACTATGGCTACACCTTC. Amino acid sequence: CASSVRDRPSNYGYTF. The gene calls are TRBV9 and TRBJ1-2; TRBD1 matches at 8 bases. CDR1 and CDR2 (germline): SGDLS, YYNGEE. There are 16 residues in the CDR3. V was clipped by 2 bases and J by 0 bases; unmatched bases: 6.

The V call is TRBV15, the J call TRBJ1-2; D uncertain. The CDR3 is made up of 13 amino acids. Trimming cost V 0 bases and J 7 bases, with 9 bases left between them. The germline gives CDR1 LNHNV, CDR2 YYDKDF (reference sequence). CDR3 DNA: TGTGCCACCAGCAGAGATGGGCGGGGTGGCTACACCTTC. As protein: CATSRDGRGGYTF. Full variable domain (remainder filled in from reference TRBV15 and TRBJ1-2): DAMVIQNPRYQVTQFGKPVTLSCSQTLNHNVMYWYQQKSSQAPKLLFHYYDKDFNNEADTPDNFQSRRPNTSFCFLDIRSPGLGDTAMYLCATSRDGRGGYTFGSGTRLTVV.

This clone has a handful of counts. This sequence joins TRBV25-1 and TRBJ1-2; a possible D gene is TRBD1 (6 bases). This CDR3 has 12 amino acids. In germline, CDR1 is MGHDK, CDR2 SYGVNS. With 2 bases removed from V and 6 bases from J, the gap between germline ends came to 7 bases. The CDR3 DNA sequence: TGTGCCAGCAGTGAAGGGGGCGATGGCTACACCTTC. It yields the protein CASSEGGDGYTF.

The V call is TRBV30, the J call TRBJ1-3; D is possibly TRBD1 (6 bases). The CDR3 extends over 17 amino acids. The germline gives CDR1 GTSNPN, CDR2 SVGIG (reference sequence). The V end lost 4 bases, the J end lost 0 bases, and 19 bases lay between the germline ends. The CDR3 DNA is TGTGCCTGGACAGAATCCACAGGGACAAGCTCTGGAAACACCATATATTTT. It yields the protein CAWTESTGTSSGNTIYF.

J is TRBJ2-3 and V is TRBV28; D assignment may be TRBD1 or TRBD2 (7 bases each). V lost 8 bases, J lost 5 bases, and 29 bases lay in between. This CDR3 has 18 amino acids. Germline V CDR1 and CDR2: MDHEN, SYDVKM. The CDR3: CASCKLGGGGGDLDTQYF. DNA for the CDR3: TGTGCCAGCTGCAAATTAGGAGGGGGCGGGGGAGACTTAGATACGCAGTATTTT.

The chain employs TRBV19 and TRBJ2-7; D is possibly TRBD2 (6 bases). The germline CDR1 and CDR2 sequences are LNHDA and SQIVND (reference sequence). The CDR3 loop spans 15 amino acids. The germline V and J ends were trimmed by 5 bases and 3 bases, with 17 bases remaining between them. The CDR3 region is CASSSGTRGNYEQYF. The CDR3 nucleotides read TGTGCCAGTAGTTCGGGGACCCGGGGGAACTACGAGCAGTACTTC.

The gene calls are TRBV7-8 and TRBJ2-7; maybe TRBD2 (5 bases). V was shortened by 3 bases and J by 3 bases, with 12 bases between the two germline ends. Germline CDR1 and CDR2: SGHVS and FQNEAQ. The CDR3 totals 14 residues. Here the CDR3 reads CASSLNGEFYEQYF. The CDR3 DNA is TGTGCCAGCAGCTTGAACGGGGAATTCTACGAGCAGTACTTC.

This clone appeared a few times. The chain uses TRBV19 and TRBJ1-5, with a weak D call TRBD1 (5 bases). Trimming took off 5 bases at V and 7 bases at J, with 15 bases between the two ends. The germline V gene has CDR1 LNHDA and CDR2 SQIVND (reference sequence). The CDR3 is 14 residues long. CDR3 loop: CASSETGGQQPQHF. The CDR3 nucleotides read TGTGCCAGTAGTGAAACCGGGGGTCAGCAGCCCCAGCATTTT.

This chain connects TRBV5-1 to TRBJ2-1; no clear D gene. The V end was cut by 2 bases, the J end by 9 bases, with 6 bases between. This CDR3 contains 11 residues. Germline CDR1 reads SGHRS; CDR2 reads YFSETQ. CDR3 residues: CASSLTAEQFF. The DNA for the CDR3 is TGCGCCAGCAGCTTAACCGCTGAGCAGTTCTTC. The full variable domain, in which reference TRBV5-1 and TRBJ2-1 provide the parts outside the CDR3, is KAGVTQTPRYLIKTRGQQVTLSCSPISGHRSVSWYQQTPGQGLQFLFEYFSETQRNKGNFPGRFSGRQFSNSRSEMNVSTLELGDSALYLCASSLTAEQFFGPGTRLTVL.

This chain connects TRBV27 to TRBJ2-5, with 11 bases lining up with TRBD1. This CDR3 region has 15 residues. The V segment lost 5 bases and the J segment 5 bases; nucleotides outside the gene matches: 7. The germline CDR1 and CDR2 sequences are MNHEY and SMNVEV (reference sequence). The CDR3 DNA reads TGTGCCAGCAGTCCCAGGACAGGGGGCAGGGAGACCCAGTACTTC. It is translated as CASSPRTGGRETQYF.

The V and J genes are TRBV29-1 and TRBJ1-4; 8 bases fit TRBD1. Germline assignment: CDR1 SQVTM and CDR2 ANQGSEA. The length of the CDR3 is 13 residues. The V and J ends lost 6 bases and 4 bases, in that order; junction bases with no gene match: 4. CDR3 sequence reads: CSVGTGNNEKLFF. The CDR3 DNA reads as TGCAGCGTCGGGACAGGCAATAATGAAAAACTGTTTTTT.

The J gene is TRBJ2-2, the V gene TRBV19, with a weak D call TRBD2 (6 bases). The CDR3 length is 14 residues. The V gene lost 7 bases and the J gene lost 4 bases, with 13 bases spanning the gap. The germline CDR1 and CDR2 sequences are LNHDA and SQIVND (reference sequence). The CDR3 spells CASKEGRITGELFF. Written as DNA, the CDR3 is TGTGCCAGTAAGGAGGGGCGTATCACCGGGGAGCTGTTTTTT.

The chain is built from TRBV10-3 and TRBJ1-2, with TRBD1 matching 7 bases. The CDR3 is 15 amino acids. Germline-derived CDR1 and CDR2 are ENHRY and SYGVKD. Trimming took 4 bases from V and 8 from J; bases not matched to a gene: 13. For the CDR3, the DNA is TGTGCCATCAGTGCCCAGGGACAGAACCCGGGGGGCTACACCTTC. Translating gives CAISAQGQNPGGYTF.

This clone came up a few times. The chain combines TRBV7-2 with TRBJ2-5, with D perhaps TRBD2 (6 bases). Germline V gives CDR1 SGHTA, CDR2 FQGNSA. Trimming pared 4 bases from V and 0 bases from J, leaving 12 bases between. The CDR3 is made up of 15 amino acids. This CDR3 reads CASSSSGGYQETQYF. The CDR3 DNA reads TGTGCCAGCAGCTCTAGTGGGGGGTACCAAGAGACCCAGTACTTC.

This CDR3 reads CASRSTGGDIQYF. The CDR3 bases are TGTGCCAGCAGATCGACAGGAGGAGACATTCAGTACTTC. The chain recombines TRBV27 with TRBJ2-4; perhaps TRBD1 as D (6 bases). This CDR3 is 13 amino acids long. Germline V gene data show CDR1 as MNHEY and CDR2 as SMNVEV (reference sequence). Trimming removed 6 bases at V and 8 bases at J, with 14 bases between.

This clone was detected only once. The CDR3 coding sequence is TGTGCCATCAATGCCGGGACAGGGGGCGGCGAGCAGTACTTC. Protein product: CAINAGTGGGEQYF. This chain links TRBV10-3 with TRBJ2-7; 12 bases are shared with TRBD1. The germline gives CDR1 ENHRY, CDR2 SYGVKD. V shed 7 bases, J shed 6 bases, and the junction held 7 bases outside the gene matches. The CDR3 has 14 amino acids.

Only a few counts were recorded for this clone. The chain links TRBV28 to TRBJ1-2; D may be TRBD1 (6 bases). CDR1 and CDR2 from the germline V gene are MDHEN and SYDVKM. V was cut by 7 bases and J by 8 bases, with 20 bases left in between. The CDR3 extends over 14 amino acids. CDR3 protein: CASTAQQGWDGYTF. The CDR3 coding sequence is TGTGCCAGCACCGCACAGCAGGGGTGGGACGGCTACACCTTC.

The chain employs TRBV11-3 and TRBJ1-4; weak D call: TRBD1 (6 bases). The germline gives CDR1 SGHNT, CDR2 YENEEA. This CDR3 region has 17 residues. The V gene lost 1 base and the J gene lost 2 bases, with 14 bases spanning the gap. CDR3 nucleotides: TGTGCCAGCAGCTTAGGGGCAGGGGCGCGGACTAATGAAAAACTGTTTTTT. Residues: CASSLGAGARTNEKLFF.

This clone occurred once. The chain joins TRBV14 to TRBJ1-4; D ambiguous. CDR1 SGHDN and CDR2 FVKESK come from the germline V gene. Trimming shortened V by 1 base and J by 9 bases, and 6 bases separated the two germline ends. The CDR3 is 12 amino acids. CDR3 in DNA: TGTGCCAGCAGCCAAGTAATCCAAAAACTGTTTTTT. Translated, it gives CASSQVIQKLFF.

The chain's CDR3 is CASSLNPQGSGNTIYF. CDR3 in DNA: TGTGCCAGCAGCTTAAACCCCCAGGGCTCTGGAAACACCATATATTTT. The chain is built from TRBV7-2 and TRBJ1-3; TRBD1 might be the D (5 bases). Germline lookup yields CDR1 SGHTA and CDR2 FQGNSA. Trimming took off 2 bases at V and 0 bases at J, with 11 bases between the two ends. The CDR3 is 16 amino acids. The full variable domain, in which reference TRBV7-2 and TRBJ1-3 provide the parts outside the CDR3, is GAGVSQSPSNKVTEKGKDVELRCDPISGHTALYWYRQSLGQGLEFLIYFQGNSAPDKSGLPSDRFSAERTGGSVSTLTIQRTQQEDSAVYLCASSLNPQGSGNTIYFGEGSWLTVV.

The chain links TRBV18 to TRBJ2-3, with 8 bases that match TRBD1. Germline-derived CDR1 and CDR2 are KGHSH and LQKENI. V was pared by 3 bases and J by 5 bases, with 4 bases of the junction left unmatched. The CDR3 has 14 residues. The CDR3, as DNA: TGTGCCAGCTCACCCCAGGGGGCGATAGATACGCAGTATTTT. Translating gives CASSPQGAIDTQYF.

The chain carries TRBV28 and TRBJ2-4; no reliable D call. The CDR3 has 13 amino acids. Trimming removed 2 bases at V and 7 bases at J, with 9 bases between. The germline V gene encodes CDR1 MDHEN and CDR2 SYDVKM. The CDR3 DNA sequence: TGTGCCAGCAGTTTACCTAAAAGCAACATTCAGTACTTC. Its translation: CASSLPKSNIQYF.

This chain joins TRBV5-1 and TRBJ2-7; 10 bases fit TRBD1. The V and J ends lost 4 bases and 0 bases, in that order; junction bases with no gene match: 4. Germline loops: CDR1 SGHRS, CDR2 YFSETQ. The CDR3 extends over 15 amino acids. In nucleotides, the CDR3 is TGCGCCAGCAGCGGAGGACAGGGGGGCTCCTACGAGCAGTACTTC. Protein product: CASSGGQGGSYEQYF.

This chain uses TRBV10-1 with TRBJ1-5, with TRBD1 matching 7 bases. Germline assignment: CDR1 WNHNN and CDR2 SYGVQD (reference sequence). This CDR3 contains 14 residues. V trimming: 4 bases; J trimming: 3 bases; junction bases outside the gene matches: 3. CDR3 sequence reads: CASSAGQTNQPQHF. The CDR3 bases are TGCGCCAGCAGTGCGGGACAGACCAATCAGCCCCAGCATTTT.

The CDR3 DNA sequence: TGTGCCAGCAGCGAACAGGGGGCGTATGGAAACACCATATATTTT. Translating gives CASSEQGAYGNTIYF. The chain couples TRBV7-6 to TRBJ1-3; 9 bases align to TRBD1. CDR1 SGHVS and CDR2 FNYEAQ come from the germline V gene. The V and J ends lost 5 bases and 3 bases, in that order; junction bases with no gene match: 5. The CDR3 runs 15 residues.

The chain has TRBV4-3 and TRBJ2-7; a weak D match, TRBD2 (5 bases). Trimming removed 0 bases from V and 6 bases from J, with 18 bases in between. This CDR3 has 16 residues. The V gene's germline CDR1 is LGHNA and CDR2 YSLEER. CDR3 coding DNA: TGCGCCAGCAGCCAAGATGACCTGTCACGCCGGGGCGAGCAGTACTTC. As protein: CASSQDDLSRRGEQYF.